Listed below are T cell receptor beta chains from one sample, sequenced in a study of CD8 T cells in ankylosing spondylitis. TCRdb fed the 5' RACE reads into MiXCR, producing one record per CDR3 protein. This sample yields about 390,000 distinct CDR3 sequences, of which 20% to 25% are seen a single time; less than 20% belongs to the top ten. The sequencing input was blood, either unsorted or a sorted T cell fraction (not recorded which). These receptors were taken from a male donor with ankylosing spondylitis. Both conserved end residues are part of each CDR3. The order of the fields is J gene, V gene, CDR3 protein.

j_gene: TRBJ2-7; v_gene: TRBV15; CDR3aa: CATRRTLGRGYEQYF
j_gene: TRBJ2-5; v_gene: TRBV7-9; CDR3aa: CASSPGLTWYQETQYF
j_gene: TRBJ2-7; v_gene: TRBV3-1; CDR3aa: CASSQDRTVPYEQYF
j_gene: TRBJ2-7; v_gene: TRBV27; CDR3aa: CASSRARSYEQYF
j_gene: TRBJ2-2; v_gene: TRBV20-1; CDR3aa: CSAAPRLSTGELFF
j_gene: TRBJ2-1; v_gene: TRBV6-4; CDR3aa: CASSLTSVPGNEQFF
j_gene: TRBJ1-2; v_gene: TRBV18; CDR3aa: CASSPQKGRLYGYTF
j_gene: TRBJ2-1; v_gene: TRBV5-1; CDR3aa: CASSANRDNEQFF
j_gene: TRBJ2-2; v_gene: TRBV4-3; CDR3aa: CASSRRTSGTTGELFF
j_gene: TRBJ2-1; v_gene: TRBV24-1; CDR3aa: CATSDLRESYNEQFF
j_gene: TRBJ2-2; v_gene: TRBV5-1; CDR3aa: CASSLEVGGRARGGELFF
j_gene: TRBJ2-6; v_gene: TRBV9; CDR3aa: CASSVAWGSGANVLTF
j_gene: TRBJ2-1; v_gene: TRBV18; CDR3aa: CASSPKTSGSGEQFF
j_gene: TRBJ2-7; v_gene: TRBV6-1; CDR3aa: CASSPRGQPYEQYF
j_gene: TRBJ2-7; v_gene: TRBV20-1; CDR3aa: CSARALGVRLYEQYF
j_gene: TRBJ2-2; v_gene: TRBV2; CDR3aa: CASSQSRDRGEDTGELFF
j_gene: TRBJ2-1; v_gene: TRBV20-1; CDR3aa: CSVSGRTYNEQFF
j_gene: TRBJ2-7; v_gene: TRBV29-1; CDR3aa: CSVGQGAPYEQYF
j_gene: TRBJ2-5; v_gene: TRBV12-3/TRBV12-4; CDR3aa: CASSFGTGQETQYF
j_gene: TRBJ2-3; v_gene: TRBV7-2; CDR3aa: CASSRRGGPWTDTQYF
j_gene: TRBJ2-2; v_gene: TRBV5-1; CDR3aa: CASSIQGPNAGELFF
j_gene: TRBJ2-3; v_gene: TRBV29-1; CDR3aa: CSVGGTVGPDTQYF
j_gene: TRBJ2-2; v_gene: TRBV19; CDR3aa: CATLAGARNTGELFF
j_gene: TRBJ1-5; v_gene: TRBV11-2; CDR3aa: CASSPGANQPQHF
j_gene: TRBJ2-1; v_gene: TRBV2; CDR3aa: CASSELEAGEQFF
j_gene: TRBJ2-2; v_gene: TRBV7-9; CDR3aa: CASSLGQPTGELFF
j_gene: TRBJ2-5; v_gene: TRBV9; CDR3aa: CASSRAPRGQETQYF
j_gene: TRBJ2-7; v_gene: TRBV28; CDR3aa: CASSPLGGQQNEQYF
j_gene: TRBJ2-3; v_gene: TRBV2; CDR3aa: CASYLATSTDTQYF
j_gene: TRBJ2-2; v_gene: TRBV12-3/TRBV12-4; CDR3aa: CASSSARAGGSNTGELFF
j_gene: TRBJ1-1; v_gene: TRBV29-1; CDR3aa: CSVVPDSLNTEAFF
j_gene: TRBJ1-2; v_gene: TRBV20-1; CDR3aa: CSARDRKIHYGYTF
j_gene: TRBJ2-1; v_gene: TRBV4-3; CDR3aa: CASSQGLAGSYNEQFF
j_gene: TRBJ1-5; v_gene: TRBV24-1; CDR3aa: CATSIPGQANQPQHF
j_gene: TRBJ2-5; v_gene: TRBV7-9; CDR3aa: CASSTQGLAGAETQYF
j_gene: TRBJ2-7; v_gene: TRBV5-1; CDR3aa: CASTSGASSYEQYF
j_gene: TRBJ1-4; v_gene: TRBV6-1; CDR3aa: CASSTGPAGEKLFF
j_gene: TRBJ2-1; v_gene: TRBV5-5; CDR3aa: CASSLARDRGNNEQFF
j_gene: TRBJ1-5; v_gene: TRBV10-2; CDR3aa: CASSESWDGNQPQHF
j_gene: TRBJ2-1; v_gene: TRBV24-1; CDR3aa: CATSDTRASSYNEQFF
j_gene: TRBJ2-3; v_gene: TRBV7-9; CDR3aa: CASSSLADYTDTQYF
j_gene: TRBJ2-1; v_gene: TRBV5-5; CDR3aa: CASSSTRDNHNEQFF
j_gene: TRBJ2-3; v_gene: TRBV5-1; CDR3aa: CASSLEGTAGGTQYF
j_gene: TRBJ1-1; v_gene: TRBV28; CDR3aa: CASSAPANTEAFF
j_gene: TRBJ1-1; v_gene: TRBV29-1; CDR3aa: CSVVWNLNTEAFF
j_gene: TRBJ1-2; v_gene: TRBV20-1; CDR3aa: CSARGPRRGENYGYTF
j_gene: TRBJ1-5; v_gene: TRBV20-1; CDR3aa: CSGALGTGSNQPQHF
j_gene: TRBJ2-1; v_gene: TRBV25-1; CDR3aa: CASSLLAGGPRYNEQFF
j_gene: TRBJ2-1; v_gene: TRBV10-3; CDR3aa: CAISASVRAEQFF
j_gene: TRBJ2-1; v_gene: TRBV12-3/TRBV12-4; CDR3aa: CASSLLEGLEQFF
j_gene: TRBJ2-3; v_gene: TRBV12-3/TRBV12-4; CDR3aa: CASSLHALTDGGDTQYF
j_gene: TRBJ2-3; v_gene: TRBV2; CDR3aa: CASSPDRGSTDTQYF